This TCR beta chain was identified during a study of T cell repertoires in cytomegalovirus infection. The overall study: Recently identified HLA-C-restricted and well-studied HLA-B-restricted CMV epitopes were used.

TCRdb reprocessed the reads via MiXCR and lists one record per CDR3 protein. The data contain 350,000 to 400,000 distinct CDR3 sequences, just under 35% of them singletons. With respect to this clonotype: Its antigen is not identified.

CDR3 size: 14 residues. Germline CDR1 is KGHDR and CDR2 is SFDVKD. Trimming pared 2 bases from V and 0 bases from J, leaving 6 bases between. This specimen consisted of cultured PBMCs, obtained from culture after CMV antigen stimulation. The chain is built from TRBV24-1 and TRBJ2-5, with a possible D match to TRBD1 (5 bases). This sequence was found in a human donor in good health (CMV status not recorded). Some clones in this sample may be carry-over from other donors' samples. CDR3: CATSDSGHQETQYF. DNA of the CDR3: TGTGCCACCAGTGATTCAGGGCACCAAGAGACCCAGTACTTC.